This is a list of T cell receptor beta chains from one sample in a study of technical replicates of blood from a handful of donors. This table comes from immunoSEQ multiplex PCR, and its TCRdb copy is limited to in-frame clones, with some not included. The data hold 70,000 to 80,000 clones, with 90% to 95% observed a single time. The sequenced sample was T cells isolated from PBMCs. These receptors were obtained from a human donor in good health. Some clones in this sample may be carry-over from other donors' samples. Both conserved end residues are part of each CDR3. The D gene is left open where the match is weak. Not all rows give a size; the values are once, few, many and, for expanded clones, a class.

CASSQVPSDGYYSNQPQHF	TGCGCCAGCAGCCAAGTCCCTTCCGACGGCTACTATAGCAATCAGCCCCAGCATTTT	TRBV4-1	TRBJ1-5	.	once
CASSKAGGSVDEQFF	TGTGCCAGCAGTAAAGCTGGCGGGAGTGTTGATGAGCAGTTCTTC	TRBV6-4	TRBJ2-1	TRBD2	.
CASSHGTSGNTRSNEQFF	TGCGCCAGCAGTCACGGGACTAGCGGGAACACCAGGAGTAATGAGCAGTTCTTC	TRBV4-1	TRBJ2-1	TRBD2	.
CASTKGVYGYTF	TGTGCCAGCACCAAGGGGGTCTATGGCTACACCTTC	TRBV7-2	TRBJ1-2	.	.
CASSVTGYQETQYF	TGTGCCAGCAGCGTTACAGGGTACCAAGAGACCCAGTACTTC	TRBV9	TRBJ2-5	.	.
CASSSGQPGYEQYF	TGCGCCAGCAGCTCGGGACAGCCTGGCTACGAGCAGTACTTC	TRBV5-1	TRBJ2-7	TRBD1	.
CASSVGGGTEAFF	TGTGCCAGCAGCGTGGGGGGGGGCACTGAAGCTTTCTTT	TRBV5-4	TRBJ1-1	.	.
CASSESAGTGINEQFF	TGTGCCAGCAGTGAAAGCGCCGGGACAGGGATCAATGAGCAGTTCTTC	TRBV6-1	TRBJ2-1	TRBD1	.
CASSLRDDYFNEQFF	TGTGCCAGCAGCCTGCGGGATGACTACTTCAATGAGCAGTTCTTC	TRBV5-4	TRBJ2-1	.	once
CASSTHTYEQYF	TGTGCCAGCAGTACGCACACCTACGAGCAGTACTTC	TRBV6-5	TRBJ2-7	.	.
CAWSVPGLTGEKLFF	TGTGCCTGGAGTGTACCCGGACTAACGGGTGAAAAACTGTTTTTT	TRBV30	TRBJ1-4	.	few
CASSKVRQGENIQYF	TGTGCCAGCAGTAAAGTCAGACAGGGGGAGAACATTCAGTACTTC	TRBV2	TRBJ2-4	TRBD1	.
CASSRRDRGQREDTEAFF	TGTGCCAGCAGTCGCCGGGACAGGGGCCAAAGGGAAGACACTGAAGCTTTCTTT	TRBV28	TRBJ1-1	TRBD1	.
CASSPRLAGAYEQYF	TGTGCCAGCAGCCCACGACTAGCGGGTGCCTACGAGCAGTACTTC	TRBV9	TRBJ2-7	TRBD2	few
CASSVTRDEQYF	TGTGCCAGCAGTGTCACCAGGGACGAGCAGTACTTC	TRBV27	TRBJ2-7	.	.
CSVGQANTEAFF	TGCAGCGTTGGCCAGGCGAACACTGAAGCTTTCTTT	TRBV29-1	TRBJ1-1	.	few
CASSAPDRGTNEKLFF	TGTGCCAGCAGCGCCCCGGACAGGGGGACTAATGAAAAACTGTTTTTT	TRBV28	TRBJ1-4	TRBD1	.
CASSWGRNQPQHF	TGCGCCAGCAGCTGGGGCCGGAATCAGCCCCAGCATTTT	TRBV4-1	TRBJ1-5	.	.
CASRFTGATDEKLFF	TGTGCCAGCAGATTTACAGGGGCGACTGATGAAAAACTGTTTTTT	TRBV7-8	TRBJ1-4	TRBD1	few
CASSFASGGQAQQFF	TGCGCCAGCAGCTTCGCTAGCGGGGGGCAGGCCCAGCAGTTCTTC	TRBV5-1	TRBJ2-1	TRBD2	once
CASSGQYSYEQYF	TGTGCCAGCAGTGGACAATACTCCTACGAGCAGTACTTC	TRBV27	TRBJ2-7	.	.
CASSQVGGQSSYEQYF	TGTGCCAGCAGCCAAGTTGGGGGCCAGAGCTCCTACGAGCAGTACTTC	TRBV4-2	TRBJ2-7	.	.
CATTPTRGNQETQYF	TGTGCCACCACTCCTACGCGGGGGAACCAAGAGACCCAGTACTTC	TRBV2	TRBJ2-5	TRBD2	.
CAGKPKVPRGQETQYF	TGTGCCGGCAAACCGAAAGTCCCAAGGGGCCAAGAGACCCAGTACTTC	TRBV7-3	TRBJ2-5	.	.
CASSFGTLPYEQYF	TGTGCCAGCAGCTTTGGGACTTTACCCTACGAGCAGTACTTC	TRBV11-2	TRBJ2-7	.	.
CASMSGEYNEQFF	TGTGCCAGCATGTCGGGAGAGTACAATGAGCAGTTCTTC	TRBV28	TRBJ2-1	.	.
CASGLAVRKNTEAFF	TGTGCTAGTGGCTTGGCGGTGAGAAAGAACACTGAAGCTTTCTTT	TRBV12-5	TRBJ1-1	.	.
CASSIGGGQVSYNEQFF	TGTGCCAGTAGTATTGGTGGGGGACAGGTGAGCTACAATGAGCAGTTCTTC	TRBV19	TRBJ2-1	TRBD1	.
CASSLEGSRRDEQYF	TGTGCCAGCAGCTTAGAAGGCAGCCGCAGGGACGAGCAGTACTTC	TRBV11-3	TRBJ2-7	.	.
CASSSGQGYGYTF	TGTGCCAGCAGCTCCGGACAGGGCTATGGCTACACCTTC	TRBV11-2	TRBJ1-2	TRBD1	.
CASSQGQGGEQFF	TGTGCCAGCAGCCAGGGACAGGGGGGCGAGCAGTTCTTC	TRBV4-2	TRBJ2-1	TRBD1	.
CSAADRTYEQYF	TGTTCAGCCGCGGACAGAACCTACGAGCAGTACTTC	TRBV2	TRBJ2-7	.	medium-sized
CASSDRGSGANVLTF	TGTGCCAGCAGTGACCGGGGCTCTGGGGCCAACGTCCTGACTTTC	TRBV6-1	TRBJ2-6	.	.
CASSDSGTGVYGYTF	TGTGCCAGCAGTGACTCTGGGACAGGGGTATATGGCTACACCTTC	TRBV6-4	TRBJ1-2	TRBD1	.
CASSLAEGGGLNYNEQFF	TGCGCCAGCAGCTTGGCCGAGGGGGGAGGGCTAAACTACAATGAGCAGTTCTTC	TRBV5-1	TRBJ2-1	.	.
CAWSGGPTGIGPQHF	TGTGCCTGGAGTGGAGGACCGACAGGGATTGGGCCCCAGCATTTT	TRBV30	TRBJ1-5	TRBD1	few
CASSWRDRDEQYF	TGCGCCAGCAGCTGGAGGGACAGGGACGAGCAGTACTTC	TRBV5-1	TRBJ2-7	TRBD1	.
CASTNPDRRTNSPLHF	TGTGCCAGCACCAACCCGGACAGAAGGACCAATTCACCCCTCCACTTT	TRBV4-2	TRBJ1-6	.	.
CASSLPLAGGAYEQYF	TGTGCCAGCAGCTTACCGTTAGCGGGGGGCGCCTACGAGCAGTACTTC	TRBV11-3	TRBJ2-7	TRBD2	.
CASSLAATTRTEAFF	TGCGCCAGCAGCTTGGCGGCAACGACGAGGACTGAAGCTTTCTTT	TRBV5-1	TRBJ1-1	.	.
CASTRTGSTEAFF	TGCGCCAGCACCCGAACAGGTAGCACTGAAGCTTTCTTT	TRBV5-1	TRBJ1-1	.	.
CASTVSRGIDNSPLHF	TGTGCCAGCACCGTCAGCAGGGGTATAGACAATTCACCCCTCCACTTT	TRBV7-9	TRBJ1-6	.	.
CASSLDSGGRNYEQYF	TGTGCCAGCAGCTTAGATAGCGGGGGCAGGAACTACGAGCAGTACTTC	TRBV7-2	TRBJ2-7	TRBD2	.
CASSDDAYTEAFF	TGCGCCAGCAGTGATGATGCGTACACTGAAGCTTTCTTT	TRBV10-1	TRBJ1-1	.	.